A single sample gave rise to the 31 T cell receptor beta chains below, sequenced in a study of blood T cell repertoires in COVID-19 (TCRdb year 2020). The method was the immunoSEQ multiplex PCR assay. In its TCRdb copy, this immuneACCESS table keeps in-frame sequences only and misses some clones. Where compared with another copy, unresolved V genes explain less than half of these, and the others have no known cause. The sample table lists about 42,000 clones, around four fifths of them with a count of one. The top ten hold roughly 5% of the sample. Source material: peripheral blood. The origin of the receptors is a man aged 45-65 years with active COVID-19.

This rearrangement joins TRBV7-2 to TRBJ1-5; D possibly corresponds to TRBD1 (6 bases). The germline V gene encodes CDR1 SGHTA and CDR2 FQGNSA. Trimming removed 4 bases from V and 5 bases from J, with 9 bases in between. The CDR3 contains 13 residues. DNA for the CDR3: TGTGCCAGCAGCTCCGGGACACATCAGCCCCAGCATTTT. Translating gives CASSSGTHQPQHF.

This chain joins TRBV5-1 and TRBJ2-3, with D possibly being TRBD1 (5 bases). The CDR3 loop spans 16 amino acids. The V end lost 5 bases, the J end lost 3 bases, and 19 bases lay between the germline ends. The germline gives CDR1 SGHRS, CDR2 YFSETQ. CDR3 in DNA: TGCGCCAGCAGTCTCCAGGGTGGCGGTGCGACAGATACGCAGTATTTT. Amino acids: CASSLQGGGATDTQYF. Variable domain in full (rest from reference TRBV5-1 and TRBJ2-3): KAGVTQTPRYLIKTRGQQVTLSCSPISGHRSVSWYQQTPGQGLQFLFEYFSETQRNKGNFPGRFSGRQFSNSRSEMNVSTLELGDSALYLCASSLQGGGATDTQYFGPGTRLTVL.

The chain is built from TRBV19 and TRBJ2-5; tentative D call: TRBD1 (6 bases). Trimming took off 5 bases at V and 5 bases at J, with 15 bases between the two ends. The CDR3 extends over 14 amino acids. The V gene's germline CDR1 is LNHDA and CDR2 SQIVND (reference sequence). CDR3 region: CASSPTGPGETQYF. The CDR3 DNA reads TGTGCCAGTAGTCCCACAGGGCCGGGGGAGACCCAGTACTTC.

The rearrangement joins TRBV3-1 (or the pseudogene TRBV3-2) to TRBJ2-4; the match to TRBD2 covers 8 bases. The CDR3 covers 16 residues. The V gene's germline CDR1 is LGHDT and CDR2 YNNKEL (reference sequence). J lost 0 bases, V lost 4 bases, and 5 bases had no gene match. CDR3 sequence (DNA): TGTGCCAGCAGCCCAGTAGCGGGACTAGCCAAAAACATTCAGTACTTC. This gives the protein CASSPVAGLAKNIQYF.

The V gene is TRBV12-3 or TRBV12-4, the J gene TRBJ1-1; the D is unclear. V shed 8 bases and J shed 3 bases, with 13 bases lying between them. The CDR3 spans 13 residues. The chain's CDR3 is CASRVGGYTEAFF. CDR3 nucleotides: TGTGCCAGCCGGGTTGGCGGGTACACTGAAGCTTTCTTT.

This chain uses TRBV9 with TRBJ2-1, with 8 bases that match TRBD1. V lost 4 bases to trimming and J lost 2 bases; unmatched junction nucleotides: 5. The germline CDR1 and CDR2 sequences are SGDLS and YYNGEE. CDR3 length equals 15 residues. The CDR3 is CASSFRDRTYNEQFF. Written as DNA, the CDR3 is TGTGCCAGCAGCTTCCGGGACAGGACCTACAATGAGCAGTTCTTC.

Within the sample, this clone is medium-sized. This chain joins TRBV7-9 and TRBJ2-7; no clear D gene. Trimming left V 2 bases short and J 5 bases short, with 13 bases between. The CDR3 contains 14 residues. CDR1 SEHNR and CDR2 FQNEAQ come from the germline V gene (reference sequence). CDR3 coding DNA: TGTGCCAGCAGCTTAACAGTACTTCGCGACGAGCAGTACTTC. It yields the protein CASSLTVLRDEQYF.

The chain's CDR3 is CASSRGDSSYNEQFF. The CDR3, as DNA: TGTGCCAGCAGCCGAGGGGACAGCTCCTACAATGAGCAGTTCTTC. The V gene is TRBV5-6, the J gene TRBJ2-1; 7 positions match TRBD1. Germline V lookup: CDR1 SGHDT, CDR2 YYEEEE. The CDR3 is made up of 15 amino acids. V shed 4 bases, J shed 0 bases, and the junction held 4 bases outside the gene matches.

In its sample, this clone was seen once. The V and J genes are TRBV11-1 and TRBJ2-7; 8 positions agree with TRBD2. From germline, CDR1 is SGHAT and CDR2 FQDESV (reference sequence). CDR3 length: 13 amino acids. V trimming: 3 bases; J trimming: 7 bases; junction bases outside the gene matches: 5. The CDR3 loop reads CASSFSGTREQYF. DNA of the CDR3: TGTGCCAGCAGCTTCAGCGGGACTAGGGAGCAGTACTTC.

This chain connects TRBV7-9 to TRBJ1-1; TRBD1 is a possible D gene (5 bases). Trimming pared 4 bases from V and 6 bases from J, leaving 18 bases between. The CDR3 runs to 15 residues. In germline, CDR1 is SEHNR, CDR2 FQNEAQ (reference sequence). CDR3 coding DNA: TGTGCCAGCAGCTGGGAGATAGGGGACTCCCCTGAAGCTTTCTTT. Translated, it gives CASSWEIGDSPEAFF. The full variable domain, rest sourced from reference TRBV7-9 and TRBJ1-1, is DTGVSQNPRHKITKRGQNVTFRCDPISEHNRLYWYRQTLGQGPEFLTYFQNEAQLEKSRLLSDRFSAERPKGSFSTLEIQRTEQGDSAMYLCASSWEIGDSPEAFFGQGTRLTVV.

This chain uses TRBV2 with TRBJ1-2; 7 bases align to TRBD1. Germline CDR1 reads SNHLY; CDR2 reads FYNNEI. Germline trimming cut 6 bases from V and 5 bases from J; bases unmatched to any gene: 15. This CDR3 contains 16 residues. The CDR3 is CASRYTGTVQRYGYTF. CDR3 nucleotides: TGTGCCAGCAGATACACCGGGACAGTCCAAAGATATGGCTACACCTTC. Looking up the rest from reference TRBV2 and TRBJ1-2 gives the full variable domain: EPEVTQTPSHQVTQMGQEVILRCVPISNHLYFYWYRQILGQKVEFLVSFYNNEISEKSEIFDDQFSVERPDGSNFTLKIRSTKLEDSAMYFCASRYTGTVQRYGYTFGSGTRLTVV.

This clone was seen a few times. This chain uses TRBV11-3 with TRBJ2-1; D may be TRBD1 (6 bases). Trimming pared 5 bases from V and 10 bases from J, leaving 15 bases between. Germline V gene sequence: CDR1 SGHNT, CDR2 YENEEA. The CDR3 spans 13 residues. The CDR3 DNA is TGTGCCAGCAGCACAGGGAGAGGGCGAGAGCAGTTCTTC. Its protein is CASSTGRGREQFF.

The chain links TRBV28 to TRBJ1-1; maybe TRBD1 (5 bases). The CDR3 spans 14 residues. In germline, CDR1 is MDHEN, CDR2 SYDVKM. Trimming left V 3 bases short and J 5 bases short, with 13 bases between. The CDR3 DNA reads as TGTGCCAGCAGTTTCAGGGAAAGTTGGACTGAAGCTTTCTTT. Translating it yields CASSFRESWTEAFF. The full variable domain, completed using reference TRBV28 and TRBJ1-1, is DVKVTQSSRYLVKRTGEKVFLECVQDMDHENMFWYRQDPGLGLRLIYFSYDVKMKEKGDIPEGYSVSREKKERFSLILESASTNQTSMYLCASSFRESWTEAFFGQGTRLTVV.

The chain couples TRBV6-4 to TRBJ2-1; 10 bases line up with TRBD2. The CDR3 contains 15 residues. Trimming cost V 6 bases and J 4 bases; bases outside gene matches: 6. The germline gives CDR1 MRHNA, CDR2 SNTAGT. In nucleotides, the CDR3 is TGTGCCAGCAGCTTCTCACTAGCGGGATACAATGAGCAGTTCTTC. Translating it yields CASSFSLAGYNEQFF.

The V gene is TRBV28, the J gene TRBJ1-2; D unclear. Looked up from germline, CDR1 is MDHEN and CDR2 is SYDVKM. CDR3 length: 13 residues. Trimming pared 10 bases from V and 6 bases from J, leaving 18 bases between. In DNA form, the CDR3 reads TGTGCCACTTTCCCTCGAGGGAGAGATGGCTACACCTTC. It encodes CATFPRGRDGYTF.

V usage is TRBV3-1 (or the pseudogene TRBV3-2) and J usage is TRBJ2-1; TRBD2 agrees at 13 bases. The CDR3 length is 17 residues. V trimming: 4 bases; J trimming: 1 base; junction bases outside the gene matches: 4. Germline CDR1 LGHDT, CDR2 YNNKEL (reference sequence). In DNA form, the CDR3 reads TGTGCCAGCAGCCCGGGACTAGCGGGATCTTCCTACAATGAGCAGTTCTTC. This codes for CASSPGLAGSSYNEQFF.

This clone was recorded once. The chain carries TRBV11-2 and TRBJ2-1; the match to TRBD2 covers 13 bases. J was trimmed by 6 bases and V by 5 bases; bases with no gene match: 7. The V gene's germline CDR1 is SGHAT and CDR2 FQNNGV. This CDR3 spans 16 amino acids. Here the CDR3 reads CASSRTSGGIFNEQFF. For the CDR3, the DNA is TGTGCCAGCAGCCGGACTAGCGGGGGAATTTTCAATGAGCAGTTCTTC.

The J gene is TRBJ2-7, the V gene TRBV6-6; TRBD2 matches 9 bases. The CDR3 covers 15 residues. The V and J ends lost 2 bases and 4 bases, in that order; junction bases with no gene match: 6. Per the germline V gene, CDR1 is MNHNY and CDR2 is SVGAGI (reference sequence). Here the CDR3 DNA reads TGTGCCAGCAGTTACCCAGCGGGGGGCGCATACGAGCAGTACTTC. Encoded protein: CASSYPAGGAYEQYF.

This chain uses TRBV5-5 with TRBJ2-1; 8 bases map to TRBD2. The CDR3 is 17 amino acids. J gave up 6 bases and V 3 bases, and 14 bases lay outside the gene matches. CDR1 SGHKS and CDR2 YYEKEE come from the germline V gene (reference sequence). CDR3 sequence (DNA): TGTGCCAGCAGCTACCAAACCCGGCGGGGGGTATCCAATGAGCAGTTCTTC. Its translation: CASSYQTRRGVSNEQFF.

The table lists this clone with a count of one. The V gene is TRBV11-2, the J gene TRBJ2-2, with D possibly being TRBD1 (6 bases). This CDR3 region has 13 residues. Trimming removed 3 bases at V and 6 bases at J, with 8 bases between. Germline V lookup: CDR1 SGHAT, CDR2 FQNNGV. CDR3 in amino acids: CASSFRGAGELFF. The CDR3 DNA reads as TGTGCCAGCAGCTTCAGGGGAGCCGGGGAGCTGTTTTTT.

CDR3 sequence (DNA): TGTGCCAGCAGTTACGGGACAGGGGTCCAGGCTCTCTATGGCTACACCTTC. It translates to CASSYGTGVQALYGYTF. The V gene is TRBV6-2 or TRBV6-3, the J gene TRBJ1-2; 10 bases agree with TRBD1. From germline, CDR1 is MNHEY and CDR2 SVGEGT. The V segment lost 2 bases and the J segment 4 bases; nucleotides outside the gene matches: 10. The CDR3 runs 17 residues.

The J gene is TRBJ1-5, the V gene TRBV28; tentatively, D is TRBD1 (6 bases). Germline lookup yields CDR1 MDHEN and CDR2 SYDVKM. Trimming removed 6 bases at V and 7 bases at J, with 16 bases between. This CDR3 spans 14 amino acids. The DNA for the CDR3 is TGTGCCAGCAGGGAATCGAGGGGGGGACAGCCCCAGCATTTT. Translation gives CASRESRGGQPQHF.

The DNA for the CDR3 is TGTGCCAGCAGGGCTAGGGGGTATGAGCAGTTCTTC. Translating it yields CASRARGYEQFF. The chain carries TRBV12-3 or TRBV12-4 and TRBJ2-1, with a tentative D call TRBD1 (6 bases). CDR3 length equals 12 residues. V lost 6 bases, J lost 8 bases, and 11 bases lay in between.

This sequence joins TRBV6-5 and TRBJ2-7, with TRBD2 matching over 7 bases. Germline CDR1 MNHEY, CDR2 SVGAGI. The CDR3 length is 14 residues. The J segment lost 5 bases and the V segment lost 8 bases, leaving 12 bases of the junction unmatched. In DNA form, the CDR3 reads TGTGCCAGCGGGTTGGGAGGGACCCTTAACGAGCAGTACTTC. Translated, it gives CASGLGGTLNEQYF.

The CDR3 here is CASSYLAGARYEQYF. DNA for the CDR3: TGTGCCAGCAGTTACCTAGCGGGGGCCCGCTACGAGCAGTACTTC. The V and J genes are TRBV6-6 and TRBJ2-7; 10 nucleotides align to TRBD2. The CDR3 runs 15 residues. CDR1 MNHNY and CDR2 SVGAGI come from the germline V gene (reference sequence). The V segment lost 2 bases and the J segment 3 bases; nucleotides outside the gene matches: 4.

This clone occurred a few times. This chain joins TRBV5-4 and TRBJ2-1; 8 nucleotides line up with TRBD2. Germline CDR1 is SGHNT and CDR2 is YYREEE (reference sequence). V shed 4 bases, J shed 4 bases, and the junction held 7 bases outside the gene matches. The length of the CDR3 is 15 residues. CDR3 loop: CASSRISGTYNEQFF. In DNA, the CDR3 is TGTGCCAGCAGCCGGATTAGCGGGACATACAATGAGCAGTTCTTC.

The rearrangement joins TRBV6-2 or TRBV6-3 to TRBJ2-3; 10 bases are a match to TRBD2. Trimming took 0 bases from V and 2 from J; bases not matched to a gene: 2. This CDR3 has 16 residues. Germline CDR1 reads MNHEY; CDR2 reads SVGEGT. In DNA, the CDR3 is TGTGCCAGCAGTTACTCGAGCGGGAGGGCCACAGATACGCAGTATTTT. As protein: CASSYSSGRATDTQYF.

The chain is built from TRBV4-3 and TRBJ2-7, with TRBD2 matching 10 bases. This CDR3 comprises 15 residues. In germline, CDR1 is LGHNA, CDR2 YSLEER. V lost 4 bases and J lost 6; bases outside the gene matches: 9. The CDR3 spells CASSRGLGLAIEQYF. In DNA, the CDR3 is TGCGCCAGCAGCCGGGGTTTGGGACTAGCGATCGAGCAGTACTTC.

By proportion, this clone is medium-sized. This chain links TRBV27 with TRBJ1-6; D not resolved. The CDR3 is 16 residues long. The V end was cut by 0 bases, the J end by 4 bases, with 10 bases between. CDR1 is MNHEY and CDR2 is SMNVEV in the germline V gene (reference sequence). This CDR3 is CASSLSGYSYNSPLHF. CDR3 DNA: TGTGCCAGCAGTTTATCCGGGTACTCTTATAATTCACCCCTCCACTTT.

This chain joins TRBV11-2 and TRBJ2-1; 10 bases are a match to TRBD2. The junction had 4 bases not matched to a gene; V was cut back by 6 bases and J by 2 bases. CDR3 length: 15 residues. CDR1 SGHAT and CDR2 FQNNGV come from the germline V gene. The CDR3 region is CASRASGSTYNEQFF. The DNA for the CDR3 is TGTGCCAGCAGGGCTAGCGGGAGCACCTACAATGAGCAGTTCTTC.

The rearrangement joins TRBV4-3 to TRBJ2-5, with 9 bases aligning to TRBD2. V shed 1 base, J shed 1 base, and the junction held 10 bases outside the gene matches. CDR1 is LGHNA and CDR2 is YSLEER in the germline V gene. The CDR3 totals 18 residues. CDR3 sequence (DNA): TGCGCCAGCAGCCAAGCAGTGCGCCAGCGGGGGGCCCAAGAGACCCAGTACTTC. Its protein product is CASSQAVRQRGAQETQYF.